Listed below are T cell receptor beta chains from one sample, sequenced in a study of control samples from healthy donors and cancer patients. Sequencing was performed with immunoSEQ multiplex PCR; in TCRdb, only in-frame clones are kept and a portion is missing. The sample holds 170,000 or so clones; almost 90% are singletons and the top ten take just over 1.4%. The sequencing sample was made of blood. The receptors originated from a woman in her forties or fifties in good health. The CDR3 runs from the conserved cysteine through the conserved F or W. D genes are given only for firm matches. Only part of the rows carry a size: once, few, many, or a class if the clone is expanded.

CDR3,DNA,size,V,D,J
CASSAGLTNEKLFF,TGTGCCAGCAGCGCTGGACTGACTAATGAAAAACTGTTTTTT,NA,TRBV9,NA,TRBJ1-4
CTAGQNTGELFF,TGCACAGCAGGGCAGAACACCGGGGAGCTGTTTTTT,NA,TRBV29-1,NA,TRBJ2-2
CASRRQGGNQPQHF,TGTGCCAGCAGACGACAGGGAGGCAATCAGCCCCAGCATTTT,NA,TRBV27,TRBD1,TRBJ1-5
CASSLTSTGELFF,TGTGCCAGCAGTTTAACGTCCACCGGGGAGCTGTTTTTT,NA,TRBV27,NA,TRBJ2-2
CASSEMATQANYGYTF,TGTGCCAGCAGTGAAATGGCCACCCAAGCTAACTATGGCTACACCTTC,NA,TRBV6-1,NA,TRBJ1-2
CASSRGSSVQSPLHF,TGTGCCAGCAGCCGGGGGAGCAGCGTGCAGTCACCCCTCCACTTT,NA,TRBV5-6,NA,TRBJ1-6
CASSKKAGQGHTKNIQYF,TGTGCCAGCAGCAAAAAAGCGGGCCAGGGACACACCAAAAACATTCAGTACTTC,NA,TRBV21-1,NA,TRBJ2-4
CASSQDPDQQETQYF,TGTGCCAGCAGCCAAGATCCAGACCAACAAGAGACCCAGTACTTC,NA,TRBV3-1/TRBV3-2,NA,TRBJ2-5
CASSLTVGDTEAFF,TGTGCCAGCAGCTTAACGGTAGGGGACACTGAAGCTTTCTTT,NA,TRBV11-2,NA,TRBJ1-1
CASSVVDMPVEAFF,TGTGCCAGCAGCGTAGTGGACATGCCGGTTGAAGCTTTCTTT,once,TRBV9,NA,TRBJ1-1
CASSQVTGYSYTF,TGCGCCAGCAGCCAAGTCACAGGGTATAGCTACACCTTC,NA,TRBV4-3,NA,TRBJ1-2
CAWRPFSNEQFF,TGTGCCTGGAGACCTTTTAGCAATGAGCAGTTCTTC,NA,TRBV30,NA,TRBJ2-1
CASSLGPWGNEQFF,TGTGCCAGCAGCTTAGGGCCCTGGGGCAATGAGCAGTTCTTC,NA,TRBV11-1,NA,TRBJ2-1
CSAIQGYTEAFF,TGCAGCGCCATACAGGGGTACACTGAAGCTTTCTTT,NA,TRBV29-1,TRBD1,TRBJ1-1
CAWSVRGNTIYF,TGTGCCTGGAGTGTAAGAGGAAACACCATATATTTT,NA,TRBV30,NA,TRBJ1-3
CASSLRGNYGYTF,TGTGCCAGCAGCTTAAGGGGGAACTATGGCTACACCTTC,NA,TRBV7-9,NA,TRBJ1-2
CASSISTDTQYF,TGTGCCAGCAGTATTAGCACAGATACGCAGTATTTT,NA,TRBV28,NA,TRBJ2-3
CAWSGGDGFYEQYF,TGTGCCTGGAGTGGAGGAGACGGGTTCTACGAGCAGTACTTC,few,TRBV30,NA,TRBJ2-7
CASSLAPNEQFF,TGTGCCAGCAGCTTAGCCCCCAATGAGCAGTTCTTC,NA,TRBV11-3,NA,TRBJ2-1
CASKTGFPDTQYF,TGCGCCAGCAAGACAGGGTTCCCAGATACGCAGTATTTT,NA,TRBV5-1,TRBD1,TRBJ2-3
CAISVGTGPGELFF,TGTGCCATCAGTGTCGGGACAGGGCCCGGGGAGCTGTTTTTT,once,TRBV10-3,TRBD1,TRBJ2-2
CATGYGGARTEAFF,TGTGCCACGGGATATGGTGGGGCGCGAACTGAAGCTTTCTTT,NA,TRBV28,NA,TRBJ1-1
CASSRGTTGLNTEAFF,TGTGCCAGCAGCAGGGGGACGACAGGACTCAACACTGAAGCTTTCTTT,NA,TRBV13,NA,TRBJ1-1
CASSPRLSSYEQYF,TGTGCCAGCAGCCCGCGGCTCTCCTCCTACGAGCAGTACTTC,NA,TRBV9,NA,TRBJ2-7
CASSLRARGTETQYF,TGTGCCAGCAGTTTAAGGGCCAGGGGAACAGAGACCCAGTACTTC,NA,TRBV27,NA,TRBJ2-5
CASSLMAGFTDTQYF,TGTGCCAGCAGTCTTATGGCAGGGTTCACAGATACGCAGTATTTT,NA,TRBV27,NA,TRBJ2-3
CASGRIDTAEAFF,TGTGCTAGTGGCCGAATTGACACAGCTGAAGCTTTCTTT,NA,TRBV12-5,NA,TRBJ1-1
CASSLTVAGNYEQYF,TGTGCCAGCAGCTTAACAGTAGCGGGGAACTACGAGCAGTACTTC,few,TRBV7-9,TRBD2,TRBJ2-7
CASSAGAGGRTDTQYF,TGCGCCAGCAGCGCCGGGGCGGGGGGACGCACAGATACGCAGTATTTT,NA,TRBV5-1,TRBD2,TRBJ2-3
CATGEGTEAFF,TGTGCCACCGGGGAGGGCACTGAAGCTTTCTTT,NA,TRBV15,NA,TRBJ1-1
CASSIRQVYGYTF,TGTGCCAGCAGTATCCGACAGGTTTATGGCTACACCTTC,NA,TRBV28,NA,TRBJ1-2
CASIGVGRSFDEQFF,TGTGCCAGCATCGGGGTCGGGAGATCGTTCGATGAGCAGTTCTTC,NA,TRBV5-5,NA,TRBJ2-1
CASRSHYSNQPQHF,TGTGCCAGTAGATCCCATTATAGCAATCAGCCCCAGCATTTT,NA,TRBV19,NA,TRBJ1-5
CASSERSSGVAKNIQYF,TGTGCCAGCAGCGAGCGATCATCGGGTGTAGCCAAAAACATTCAGTACTTC,once,TRBV9,NA,TRBJ2-4
CASSVLYTDTQYF,TGTGCCAGCAGCGTACTTTATACAGATACGCAGTATTTT,NA,TRBV11-3,NA,TRBJ2-3
CASSQRLAGGSTDTQYF,TGCGCCAGCAGCCAAAGACTAGCGGGAGGCTCCACAGATACGCAGTATTTT,NA,TRBV4-1,TRBD2,TRBJ2-3
CASGPTYKDTQYF,TGTGCCAGCGGCCCGACTTATAAAGATACGCAGTATTTT,NA,TRBV7-2,NA,TRBJ2-3
CASSISGWPETQYF,TGTGCCAGCAGCATCTCTGGGTGGCCAGAGACCCAGTACTTC,NA,TRBV9,NA,TRBJ2-5
CASSFPGDSTDTQYF,TGTGCCAGCAGTTTTCCCGGAGATAGCACAGATACGCAGTATTTT,once,TRBV6-2/TRBV6-3,NA,TRBJ2-3
CASSTTTGQGRYEQFF,TGTGCCAGCAGCACGACTACGGGACAGGGTCGTTATGAGCAGTTCTTC,NA,TRBV7-2,TRBD1,TRBJ2-1
CAWSRDRPYGYTF,TGTGCCTGGAGTAGGGACAGGCCCTATGGCTACACCTTC,NA,TRBV30,TRBD1,TRBJ1-2
CASSQYRVGYEQYF,TGTGCCAGCAGCCAGTACAGGGTCGGGTACGAGCAGTACTTC,NA,TRBV11-1,NA,TRBJ2-7
CASSAQDIMYF,TGTGCCAGCAGCGCGCAAGACATAATGTACTTC,NA,TRBV24-1,NA,TRBJ2-5
CASIEGNSGNTIYF,TGTGCCAGCATTGAGGGAAACTCTGGAAACACCATATATTTT,NA,TRBV28,NA,TRBJ1-3
CASSYRVGETEAFF,TGTGCCAGCAGTTACAGGGTGGGGGAAACTGAAGCTTTCTTT,NA,TRBV6-5,NA,TRBJ1-1
CASSSAGYAGNTIYF,TGTGCCAGCAGCTCTGCAGGGTATGCTGGAAACACCATATATTTT,NA,TRBV28,NA,TRBJ1-3
CAWIRGPGGYTF,TGTGCCTGGATCCGAGGGCCAGGGGGCTACACCTTC,NA,TRBV30,NA,TRBJ1-2
CASSYLRASTDTQYF,TGTGCCAGCAGTTACCTCCGTGCTAGCACAGATACGCAGTATTTT,NA,TRBV6-2/TRBV6-3,NA,TRBJ2-3
CASSSPRGGGTEAFF,TGTGCCAGCAGTTCTCCAAGAGGAGGTGGCACTGAAGCTTTCTTT,NA,TRBV6-2/TRBV6-3,NA,TRBJ1-1
CASSSPRGQDTGELFF,TGTGCCAGCAGCTCCCCAAGGGGGCAGGACACCGGGGAGCTGTTTTTT,NA,TRBV11-2,TRBD1,TRBJ2-2
CASTRGSQPQEQFF,TGTGCCAGTACCCGAGGGTCCCAACCTCAAGAGCAGTTCTTC,NA,TRBV19,NA,TRBJ2-1
CASSYRLTTGTEAFF,TGTGCCAGCAGTTACCGCCTGACAACGGGCACTGAAGCTTTCTTT,NA,TRBV6-5,NA,TRBJ1-1
CASSLAQTYEQYF,TGTGCCAGCAGCTTAGCACAAACCTACGAGCAGTACTTC,NA,TRBV7-2,NA,TRBJ2-7